Presented here are 12 T cell receptor beta chains from one specimen sequenced in a study of blood T cell repertoires in COVID-19. Some clones are missing from TCRdb's copy, which holds only in-frame ones; the method was immunoSEQ multiplex PCR. The data show more than 150,000 clones, approximately 79% seen once. Sequencing was performed on peripheral blood. Receptors were obtained from a man aged 45-60 years who had recovered from COVID-19.

V usage is TRBV19 and J usage is TRBJ1-1; D unresolved. Trimming removed 3 bases at V and 8 bases at J, with 13 bases between. This CDR3 is 13 amino acids long. Per the germline V gene, CDR1 is LNHDA and CDR2 is SQIVND (reference sequence). DNA of the CDR3: TGTGCCAGTAGTATTACGGAGTTCCGCGAAGCTTTCTTT. Protein: CASSITEFREAFF.

This clone was seen a handful of times. The V gene is TRBV5-5, the J gene TRBJ1-1; TRBD1 matches at 9 bases. CDR1 and CDR2 (germline): SGHKS, YYEKEE (reference sequence). The ends lost 1 base at V and 1 base at J; junction bases unmatched: 8. The CDR3 has 17 amino acids. The CDR3 DNA reads as TGTGCCAGCAGCTTGACTACCGGGACAGGGTGGAACACTGAAGCTTTCTTT. Its protein is CASSLTTGTGWNTEAFF.

V usage is TRBV19 and J usage is TRBJ1-2; TRBD1 might be the D (6 bases). Trimming shortened V by 4 bases and J by 0 bases, and 12 bases separated the two germline ends. Germline CDR1 is LNHDA and CDR2 is SQIVND (reference sequence). This CDR3 is 15 amino acids long. The CDR3 is CASSTGTTTNYGYTF. CDR3 nucleotides: TGTGCCAGTAGTACCGGGACAACGACTAACTATGGCTACACCTTC.

The chain joins TRBV19 to TRBJ1-2; D might be TRBD1 (5 bases). The V gene's germline CDR1 is LNHDA and CDR2 SQIVND (reference sequence). The CDR3 is made up of 15 amino acids. Trimming pared 1 base from V and 6 bases from J, leaving 15 bases between. The CDR3 DNA reads as TGTGCCAGTAGTATAGGTGTCAGGGTACCAGATGGCTACACCTTC. It yields the protein CASSIGVRVPDGYTF.

The V gene is TRBV19, the J gene TRBJ2-1; D gene ambiguous. There are 15 residues in the CDR3. V dropped 6 bases and J dropped 6 bases, with 18 bases sitting between them. From germline, CDR1 is LNHDA and CDR2 SQIVND (reference sequence). The CDR3 DNA follows: TGTGCCAGTAGGCGACGCGGTGACGTTTTCAATGAGCAGTTCTTC. Residues: CASRRRGDVFNEQFF.

V gene TRBV10-3 combines with J gene TRBJ2-7; 12 bases fit TRBD2. J was trimmed by 3 bases and V by 11 bases; bases with no gene match: 8. The CDR3 is made up of 14 amino acids. In germline, CDR1 is ENHRY, CDR2 SYGVKD. The CDR3 sequence is CASKEGLAGYEQYF. DNA for the CDR3: TGTGCCTCAAAAGAGGGACTAGCGGGCTACGAGCAGTACTTC.

The chain uses TRBV12-5 and TRBJ2-1; 10 bases agree with TRBD2. This CDR3 comprises 17 residues. Trimming cost V 5 bases and J 4 bases; bases outside gene matches: 11. The V gene's germline CDR1 is LGHNT and CDR2 FRNRAP. CDR3: CASGLTAGGGTYNEQFF. The DNA of the CDR3 is TGTGCTAGTGGTCTCACAGCGGGAGGGGGGACGTACAATGAGCAGTTCTTC. The whole variable domain, remainder taken from reference TRBV12-5 and TRBJ2-1, is DARVTQTPRHKVTEMGQEVTMRCQPILGHNTVFWYRQTMMQGLELLAYFRNRAPLDDSGMPKDRFSAEMPDATLATLKIQPSEPRDSAVYFCASGLTAGGGTYNEQFFGPGTRLTVL.

CDR3 bases: TGCGCCAGCAGCTTGGTGGCAGGGTCTTTGAATTCACCCCTCCACTTT. Protein sequence: CASSLVAGSLNSPLHF. J is TRBJ1-6 and V is TRBV5-1, with a tentative D call TRBD1 (5 bases). Trimming took 0 bases from V and 7 from J, leaving 14 bases between them. The CDR3 extends over 16 amino acids. The germline CDR1 and CDR2 sequences are SGHRS and YFSETQ.

Written as DNA, the CDR3 is TGTGCCAGCAGCGCAGAATCCGATGAGCAGTTCTTC. Its protein product is CASSAESDEQFF. The chain recombines TRBV11-3 with TRBJ2-1, with D hard to call. V gave up 5 bases and J gave up 8 bases, with 10 bases separating them. The CDR3 spans 12 residues. Per the germline V gene, CDR1 is SGHNT and CDR2 is YENEEA. The full variable domain, its missing parts supplied by reference TRBV11-3 and TRBJ2-1, is EAGVVQSPRYKIIEKKQPVAFWCNPISGHNTLYWYLQNLGQGPELLIRYENEEAVDDSQLPKDRFSAERLKGVDSTLKIQPAELGDSAVYLCASSAESDEQFFGPGTRLTVL.

The chain recombines TRBV18 with TRBJ1-2; tentative D call: TRBD1 (6 bases). The CDR3 is made up of 14 amino acids. Germline V lookup: CDR1 KGHSH, CDR2 LQKENI. V was cut by 2 bases and J by 6 bases, with 13 bases left in between. The CDR3 sequence: CASSPTPRTDGYTF. The CDR3 nucleotides read TGTGCCAGCTCACCAACCCCGAGGACAGATGGCTACACCTTC.

The V and J genes are TRBV24-1 and TRBJ2-5; D gene ambiguous. This CDR3 contains 13 residues. CDR1 KGHDR and CDR2 SFDVKD come from the germline V gene. Trimming left V 3 bases short and J 5 bases short, with 9 bases between. CDR3 protein: CATSDGSRETQYF. For the CDR3, the DNA is TGTGCCACCAGTGATGGTAGCCGGGAGACCCAGTACTTC.

The genes are TRBV28 and TRBJ2-3, with 12 positions matching TRBD2. With 3 bases clipped from V and 3 bases from J, the junction kept 10 bases outside the gene matches. The CDR3 is 18 amino acids. Germline V gene sequence: CDR1 MDHEN, CDR2 SYDVKM. The CDR3 nucleotides are TGTGCCAGCAGTTTCCCGTACCGGACTAGCGGGATAACAGATACGCAGTATTTT. Translating it yields CASSFPYRTSGITDTQYF.